This T cell receptor beta chain was retrieved from a study of shared clonotypes between healthy human individuals. Germline-derived CDR1 and CDR2 are SEHNR and FQNEAQ (reference sequence). CDR3 length: 13 amino acids. Losses at the gene ends were 5 bases for V and 3 bases for J; bases not matched to a gene: 4. This clone was recorded at least ten times. Per the original data handling: Filtering differed because ImmunoSEQ produced junction-only sequences that carried no quality scores. Measured with immunoSEQ multiplex PCR; TCRdb has only the in-frame clones, and not every one. The V and J calls and clone size are taken from that table; D and trimming were inferred from the DNA. The sample contains about 680,000 clones, roughly 73% of which appear only once.

Sequencing was performed on memory CD4+ T cells sorted from blood. Subset given: CD45RA-negative fraction. The receptor's source is a woman aged 25 to 45 in good health. This chain uses TRBV7-9 with TRBJ2-7; 7 bases line up with TRBD1. In DNA form, the CDR3 reads TGTGCCAGCAGCACTAGACAGGGCTACGAGCAGTACTTC. This gives the protein CASSTRQGYEQYF.